Shown below are 9 T cell receptor beta chains from a single sample sequenced in a study of T cells in Graves' hyperthyroidism and ophthalmopathy. Template material for amplifying TCR beta CDR3 regions consisted of RNA transcripts. Initially, a first-round RT-PCR of the TCR CDR3 employed the HTBI primer set. TCRdb re-analysed the multiplex PCR reads in MiXCR, keeping a single row per CDR3 protein. Among around 290,000 distinct CDR3 sequences listed, approximately 17% were seen once. Sequencing input: blood. These receptors were obtained from a woman aged 60-75 years with Graves' ophthalmopathy.

This clonotype was counted a few times. The J gene is TRBJ2-3, the V gene TRBV6-1, with a tentative D call TRBD2 (6 bases). The CDR3 spans 14 residues. CDR1 is MNHNS, CDR2 SASEGT, per germline. The CDR3 loop is CALRLVRDTDTQYF. The CDR3 region has the DNA TGTGCTCTACGACTAGTTAGGGACACAGATACGCAGTATTTT.

In this sample, this clonotype turned up many times. The V call is TRBV18, the J call TRBJ1-1; weak D call: TRBD1 (5 bases). Trimming took off 8 bases at V and 1 base at J, with 11 bases between the two ends. Germline values: CDR1 KGHSH, CDR2 LQKENI. This CDR3 is 13 amino acids long. CDR3 nucleotides: TGTGCCAGCCACCTTGACAGGAACACTGAAGCTTTCTTT. It encodes CASHLDRNTEAFF. The whole variable domain, remainder taken from reference TRBV18 and TRBJ1-1, is NAGVMQNPRHLVRRRGQEARLRCSPMKGHSHVYWYRQLPEEGLKFMVYLQKENIIDESGMPKERFSAEFPKEGPSILRIQQVVRGDSAAYFCASHLDRNTEAFFGQGTRLTVV.

Many counts were recorded for this clonotype. The chain combines TRBV6-1 with TRBJ2-2; D uncertain. V shed 6 bases and J shed 4 bases, with 9 bases lying between them. The germline CDR1 and CDR2 sequences are MNHNS and SASEGT. The CDR3 extends over 13 amino acids. CDR3 in DNA: TGTGCCAGCAGAAAGAGCCTCACCGGGGAGCTGTTTTTT. Amino acids: CASRKSLTGELFF.

The chain joins TRBV5-1 to TRBJ2-5; 8 bases fit TRBD2. V lost 3 bases to trimming and J lost 4 bases; unmatched junction nucleotides: 11. The germline V gene encodes CDR1 SGHRS and CDR2 YFSETQ. This CDR3 comprises 16 residues. The DNA of the CDR3 is TGCGCCAGCAGCTCTGTTGGGACTAGGGGTGCAGAGACCCAGTACTTC. It is translated as CASSSVGTRGAETQYF.

The sample holds many counts of this clonotype. This sequence joins TRBV9 and TRBJ2-7, with TRBD2 matching over 11 bases. J lost 4 bases, V lost 0 bases, and 3 bases had no gene match. The CDR3 is made up of 15 amino acids. CDR1 SGDLS and CDR2 YYNGEE come from the germline V gene. The CDR3 reads CASSVASGRTYEQYF. The CDR3 DNA reads TGTGCCAGCAGCGTAGCTAGCGGGAGGACATACGAGCAGTACTTC.

CDR3 region: CASSYGIRAHEQYF. The DNA of the CDR3 is TGTGCCAGCAGTTATGGTATAAGGGCCCACGAGCAGTACTTC. The gene calls are TRBV6-2 or TRBV6-3 and TRBJ2-7, with D unresolved. This CDR3 comprises 14 residues. V was clipped by 3 bases and J by 5 bases, with 14 bases between them. Germline V gene lookup returns CDR1 MNHEY and CDR2 SVGEGT.

This clonotype occurred once. The genes are TRBV20-1 and TRBJ2-1; 10 nucleotides line up with TRBD2. V shed 2 bases and J 2 bases; nucleotides not matched to a gene: 9. From germline, CDR1 is DFQATT and CDR2 SNEGSKA (reference sequence). The CDR3 spans 17 residues. CDR3 sequence (DNA): TGCAGTGCTAGACCCAGCGGGAGGGCCCTTACCTACAATGAGCAGTTCTTC. Its translation is CSARPSGRALTYNEQFF.

The CDR3 bases are TGTGCCAGCAGCTTGCTCCACGGCCAGGGGAGAGGAAATCAGCCCCAGCATTTT. It translates to CASSLLHGQGRGNQPQHF. V is TRBV5-5 and J is TRBJ1-5, with D perhaps matching TRBD1 (6 bases). In germline, CDR1 is SGHKS, CDR2 YYEKEE (reference sequence). V was clipped by 1 base and J by 4 bases, with 21 bases between them. The CDR3 length is 18 residues.

This clonotype occurred many times. The V gene is TRBV11-2, the J gene TRBJ2-7, with 8 bases aligning to TRBD1. The CDR3 covers 14 residues. The ends lost 7 bases at V and 4 bases at J; junction bases unmatched: 9. Germline V CDR1 and CDR2: SGHAT, FQNNGV. The CDR3 nucleotides are TGTGCCAGCACCCCTCGGGACAGGAGATACGAGCAGTACTTC. It encodes CASTPRDRRYEQYF.